A selection of T cell receptor beta chains follows, all from one sample in a study of blood T cell repertoires in COVID-19. Assay used: immunoSEQ multiplex PCR; TCRdb lists only in-frame clones, some missing. The profile shows under 300,000 clones, around 88% of them singletons. Sequencing used peripheral blood. The origin of the receptors is a man older than 75 with acute or convalescent COVID-19. CDR3s include the opening cysteine and the closing phenylalanine or tryptophan. A D gene is named only where the DNA matches it firmly. Size is stated for part of the rows, as once, few or many counts, or as a class when the clone is expanded.

>TRBV18|NA|TRBJ2-5|NA|14
CASSPSRGQETQYF
TGTGCCAGCTCACCGTCCCGGGGCCAAGAGACCCAGTACTTC
>TRBV9|NA|TRBJ2-3|NA|15
CASSVAGGWEDTQYF
TGTGCCAGCAGCGTAGCGGGGGGCTGGGAAGATACGCAGTATTTT
>TRBV5-6|NA|TRBJ2-7|NA|12
CASSLTDYEQYF
TGTGCCAGCAGCTTGACAGACTACGAGCAGTACTTC
>TRBV21-1|NA|TRBJ2-7|few|13
CATLTGGLYEQYF
TGTGCCACTTTGACGGGAGGTCTCTACGAGCAGTACTTC
>TRBV9|TRBD2|TRBJ2-5|NA|16
CASSVVGRGAKETQYF
TGTGCCAGCAGCGTAGTCGGGCGGGGGGCTAAAGAGACCCAGTACTTC
>TRBV7-3|NA|TRBJ2-1|NA|15
CASSLGDRDYNEQFF
TGTGCCAGCAGCTTAGGAGACAGAGACTACAATGAGCAGTTCTTC
>TRBV12-3/TRBV12-4|NA|TRBJ2-7|NA|13
CASSSVPRYEQYF
TGTGCCAGCAGTTCAGTCCCCAGGTACGAGCAGTACTTC
>TRBV3-1/TRBV3-2|NA|TRBJ2-3|NA|14
CASSQAFLEDTQYF
TGTGCCAGCAGCCAAGCGTTTCTCGAGGATACGCAGTATTTT
>TRBV28|NA|TRBJ2-7|once|10
CATKRYEQYF
TGTGCCACCAAACGGTACGAGCAGTACTTC
>TRBV19|NA|TRBJ1-6|NA|15
CASSAAGTLNSPLHF
TGTGCCAGTAGTGCCGCCGGGACACTAAATTCACCCCTCCACTTT
>TRBV7-6|NA|TRBJ1-4|NA|14
CASSLTDGGEKLFF
TGTGCCAGCAGCCTAACGGACGGGGGGGAAAAACTGTTTTTT
>TRBV11-2|TRBD1|TRBJ2-5|once|16
CASSLVGTGPQETQYF
TGTGCCAGCAGCTTAGTGGGGACAGGGCCCCAAGAGACCCAGTACTTC
>TRBV19|NA|TRBJ1-2|NA|14
CASSIGFSQGGYTF
TGTGCCAGTAGTATAGGATTCTCACAGGGAGGCTACACCTTC
>TRBV28|TRBD1|TRBJ1-4|NA|16
CASSFIRGQTNEKLFF
TGTGCCAGCTCCTTCATCCGGGGACAGACGAATGAAAAACTGTTTTTT
>TRBV19|NA|TRBJ1-3|NA|15
CASSWGGVSGNTIYF
TGTGCCAGTAGTTGGGGGGGCGTCTCTGGAAACACCATATATTTT
>TRBV7-2|TRBD1|TRBJ1-3|NA|17
CASSPRTGSRSGNTIYF
TGTGCCAGCAGCCCTAGGACAGGGTCACGCTCTGGAAACACCATATATTTT
>TRBV5-5|NA|TRBJ2-1|NA|14
CASSTTGSYNEQFF
TGTGCCAGCAGTACGACAGGTTCCTACAATGAGCAGTTCTTC
>TRBV2|NA|TRBJ2-3|NA|15
CASRVGGGSTDTQYF
TGTGCCAGCCGTGTCGGTGGGGGGAGCACAGATACGCAGTATTTT
>TRBV5-4|NA|TRBJ1-4|once|15
CASSLAGATNEKLFF
TGTGCCAGCAGCTTGGCGGGAGCAACTAATGAAAAACTGTTTTTT
>TRBV7-6|TRBD2|TRBJ2-1|NA|16
CASSLKSGLAGNEQFF
TGTGCCAGCAGCTTAAAATCGGGACTAGCGGGGAATGAGCAGTTCTTC
>TRBV19|TRBD2|TRBJ2-2|NA|16
CASSWTSGGVTGELFF
TGTGCCAGTAGCTGGACTAGCGGGGGGGTCACCGGGGAGCTGTTTTTT
>TRBV5-1|TRBD2|TRBJ2-1|NA|16
CASSLVLAGGYNEQFF
TGCGCCAGCAGCTTGGTGTTAGCGGGAGGGTACAATGAGCAGTTCTTC
>TRBV20-1|NA|TRBJ1-5|NA|11
CSAQAGQPQHF
TGCAGTGCCCAAGCCGGGCAGCCCCAGCATTTT
>TRBV24-1|NA|TRBJ2-2|NA|16
CATSDPGDSNTGELFF
TGTGCCACCAGTGACCCGGGGGACTCGAACACCGGGGAGCTGTTTTTT
>TRBV14|TRBD2|TRBJ2-5|NA|19
CASSQDLWGTSGGTETQYF
TGTGCCAGCAGCCAAGATTTGTGGGGGACTAGCGGGGGAACAGAGACCCAGTACTTC
>TRBV6-5|NA|TRBJ2-1|few|14
CASSYGQTAGEQFF
TGTGCCAGCAGTTATGGGCAGACAGCCGGGGAGCAGTTCTTC
>TRBV5-4|NA|TRBJ1-2|once|14
CASSPDGGGYGYTF
TGTGCCAGCAGCCCGGATGGGGGGGGCTATGGCTACACCTTC
>TRBV6-1|TRBD1|TRBJ1-5|NA|14
CASRGQGGNQPQHF
TGTGCCAGCAGAGGGCAGGGGGGCAATCAGCCCCAGCATTTT
>TRBV25-1|TRBD1|TRBJ2-2|NA|16
CASSDTTGGNTGELFF
TGTGCCAGCAGTGACACGACAGGGGGGAACACCGGGGAGCTGTTTTTT
>TRBV23-1|TRBD2|TRBJ2-1|NA|16
CASREFTSGSRHEQFF
TGCGCCAGCCGGGAATTCACTAGCGGGAGTCGGCATGAGCAGTTCTTC
>TRBV28|NA|TRBJ2-7|NA|13
CASTMQGSYEQYF
TGTGCCAGCACCATGCAGGGTTCCTACGAGCAGTACTTC
>TRBV29-1|NA|TRBJ1-2|NA|16
CSVASWGRATSYGYTF
TGCAGCGTTGCAAGTTGGGGCAGGGCAACGAGCTATGGCTACACCTTC
>TRBV6-6|NA|TRBJ2-5|NA|11
CASSRLETQYF
TGTGCCAGCAGTCGACTGGAGACCCAGTACTTC
>TRBV14|NA|TRBJ1-2|NA|15
CASSRVWGGASGYTF
TGTGCCAGCAGCCGCGTTTGGGGGGGCGCGAGTGGCTACACCTTC
>TRBV30|NA|TRBJ1-1|NA|14
CAWSVLGSGSEAFF
TGTGCCTGGAGTGTCCTGGGGTCAGGGTCTGAAGCTTTCTTT
>TRBV24-1|TRBD1|TRBJ2-2|NA|14
CATSRDRDAGELFF
TGTGCCACCAGCCGGGACAGGGATGCCGGGGAGCTGTTTTTT
>TRBV5-6|TRBD2|TRBJ2-2|few|16
CASSRRVAGHTGELFF
TGTGCCAGCAGCCGGCGGGTAGCGGGACACACCGGGGAGCTGTTTTTT
>TRBV28|NA|TRBJ1-2|NA|13
CASSRGQNYGYTF
TGTGCCAGCAGTCGGGGACAAAACTATGGCTACACCTTC
>TRBV11-3|NA|TRBJ2-3|NA|13
CASSLTGTDTQYF
TGTGCCAGCAGCTTAACAGGCACAGATACGCAGTATTTT
>TRBV4-1|TRBD2|TRBJ2-1|NA|17
CASSHQLAGGSYNEQFF
TGCGCCAGCAGCCACCAACTAGCGGGGGGTTCCTACAATGAGCAGTTCTTC
>TRBV29-1|TRBD2|TRBJ2-7|NA|14
CSRKRLAPSYEQYF
TGCAGCCGAAAACGACTAGCGCCCTCCTACGAGCAGTACTTC
>TRBV3-1/TRBV3-2|NA|TRBJ2-3|NA|14
CASSQSPSTDTQYF
TGTGCCAGCAGCCAATCCCCTAGCACAGATACGCAGTATTTT
>TRBV3-1/TRBV3-2|NA|TRBJ2-7|NA|14
CASSQVGGSYEQYF
TGTGCCAGCAGCCAAGTTGGGGGCTCGTACGAGCAGTACTTC
>TRBV19|NA|TRBJ2-2|once|15
CASSGLGLASGELFF
TGTGCCAGTAGTGGGCTCGGCCTCGCCAGCGGGGAGCTGTTTTTT
>TRBV3-1/TRBV3-2|NA|TRBJ2-5|NA|13
CASRRNIGETQYF
TGTGCCAGCAGGAGGAATATCGGGGAGACCCAGTACTTC
>TRBV3-1/TRBV3-2|TRBD1|TRBJ2-1|NA|16
CASSSTGTGFSNEQFF
TGTGCCAGCAGCAGTACCGGGACAGGGTTTTCCAATGAGCAGTTCTTC